These 10 T cell receptor beta chains were all obtained from the same sample, sequenced in a study of blood T cell repertoires in COVID-19. The repertoire was sequenced with immunoSEQ multiplex PCR; TCRdb's copy has only in-frame clones and lacks some. The sample shows approximately 140,000 clones, over 75% of them seen only once. The sequenced sample consisted of peripheral blood. The receptors originated from a man aged 18 to 29 with COVID-19, enrolled during active disease.

The rearrangement joins TRBV19 to TRBJ1-2; D gene ambiguous. The CDR3 is 15 amino acids. Trimming pared 1 base from V and 4 bases from J, leaving 13 bases between. CDR1 and CDR2 (germline): LNHDA, SQIVND (reference sequence). CDR3: CASSIGGVSFYGYTF. In DNA form, the CDR3 reads TGTGCCAGTAGTATAGGAGGTGTCTCGTTCTATGGCTACACCTTC.

In this sample, this clone turned up once. The chain joins TRBV5-6 to TRBJ2-7; D may be TRBD1 (5 bases). Trimming removed 5 bases at V and 3 bases at J, with 12 bases between. The length of the CDR3 is 13 residues. Germline loops: CDR1 SGHDT, CDR2 YYEEEE. In DNA form, the CDR3 reads TGTGCCAGCAGATCGGTAACAGGCTACGAGCAGTACTTC. Its translation is CASRSVTGYEQYF.

The CDR3 region has the DNA TGCAGCGTGAGGGACAGGGAGAACTATGGCTACACCTTC. It is translated as CSVRDRENYGYTF. This chain connects TRBV29-1 to TRBJ1-2, with 9 bases identical to TRBD1. V trimming: 6 bases; J trimming: 2 bases; junction bases outside the gene matches: 4. CDR3 length equals 13 residues. The germline V gene encodes CDR1 SQVTM and CDR2 ANQGSEA.

This rearrangement joins TRBV12-3 or TRBV12-4 to TRBJ2-1, with 7 nucleotides matching TRBD2. This CDR3 spans 13 amino acids. The V and J ends lost 5 bases and 10 bases, in that order; junction bases with no gene match: 8. In nucleotides, the CDR3 is TGTGCCAGCAGTGTGGGGCGGGAGAGAGAGCAGTTCTTC. It codes for CASSVGREREQFF.

This chain joins TRBV5-4 and TRBJ2-7; D is uncertain. This CDR3 contains 13 residues. V gave up 4 bases and J gave up 6 bases, with 14 bases separating them. Germline lookup yields CDR1 SGHNT and CDR2 YYREEE (reference sequence). The chain's CDR3 is CASSPDAVGEQYF. CDR3 in DNA: TGTGCCAGCAGCCCAGATGCGGTAGGCGAGCAGTACTTC.

J is TRBJ2-2 and V is TRBV5-1; TRBD2 aligns across 10 bases. V lost 0 bases and J lost 5; bases outside the gene matches: 10. The CDR3 sequence is 18 residues long. Germline V lookup: CDR1 SGHRS, CDR2 YFSETQ. CDR3 loop: CASSLVASGSGGTGELFF. The DNA for the CDR3 is TGCGCCAGCAGCTTGGTAGCTAGCGGGAGTGGAGGTACCGGGGAGCTGTTTTTT.

V usage is TRBV27 and J usage is TRBJ2-2; tentative D call: TRBD2 (5 bases). CDR1 and CDR2 from the germline V gene are MNHEY and SMNVEV (reference sequence). The CDR3 is 14 residues long. The germline V and J ends were trimmed by 6 bases and 3 bases, with 11 bases remaining between them. The CDR3 loop is CASSTGTYTGELFF. DNA for the CDR3: TGTGCCAGCAGCACGGGAACTTACACCGGGGAGCTGTTTTTT.

The V and J genes are TRBV14 and TRBJ1-1; D is ambiguous. Germline assignment: CDR1 SGHDN and CDR2 FVKESK. CDR3 length equals 12 residues. Trimming pared 6 bases from V and 2 bases from J, leaving 7 bases between. This chain's CDR3 is CASSLVNTEAFF. As DNA, the CDR3 is TGTGCCAGCAGTCTAGTTAACACTGAAGCTTTCTTT.

The V and J genes are TRBV27 and TRBJ2-7; a possible D gene is TRBD1 (5 bases). Germline V gene sequence: CDR1 MNHEY, CDR2 SMNVEV (reference sequence). CDR3 size: 12 residues. Trimming left V 9 bases short and J 5 bases short, with 14 bases between. The CDR3 sequence is CASGRKGHEQYF. The CDR3 nucleotides are TGTGCCAGTGGCCGGAAGGGGCACGAGCAGTACTTC.

CDR3 coding DNA: TGTGCCAGCAGCTTAAGGACAGGGAACACCGGGGAGCTGTTTTTT. This gives the protein CASSLRTGNTGELFF. The rearrangement joins TRBV7-2 to TRBJ2-2; 7 bases match TRBD1. In germline, CDR1 is SGHTA, CDR2 FQGNSA. Unmatched junction bases numbered 1, after V lost 2 bases and J lost 1 base. The CDR3 consists of 15 residues. The entire variable domain, with the rest obtained from reference TRBV7-2 and TRBJ2-2, is as follows: GAGVSQSPSNKVTEKGKDVELRCDPISGHTALYWYRQSLGQGLEFLIYFQGNSAPDKSGLPSDRFSAERTGGSVSTLTIQRTQQEDSAVYLCASSLRTGNTGELFFGEGSRLTVL.